These 7 T cell receptor beta chains share one sample of origin, sequenced in a study of T cells in Graves' hyperthyroidism and ophthalmopathy (dated 2019 in TCRdb). The library was prepared using multiplex PCR. The sample was run on an Illumina HiSeq 2000. The TCR beta CDR3 regions were amplified from the RNA transcripts. For the first round of RT-PCR on the TCR CDR3, the HTBI primer set was used together with the Qiagen OneStep RT-PCR kit. The raw public data were reprocessed by TCRdb itself: fastp quality trimming at Q25, MiXCR clonotype calling, in-frame beta chains only. Every entry covers one CDR3 protein and lists the most common genes and DNA from its rows. The sample includes around 260,000 distinct CDR3 sequences, with 25% to 30% observed a single time. The ten largest clones take up about 30% of the sample. Sequencing was performed on blood. The receptors were gathered from a man in his forties or fifties with Graves' hyperthyroidism that later progressed to Graves' ophthalmopathy.

This clonotype was observed at least ten times. V and J are TRBV20-1 and TRBJ2-5; 7 bases agree with TRBD1. Germline V gene data show CDR1 as DFQATT and CDR2 as SNEGSKA (reference sequence). The trim removed 1 base at V and 7 bases at J, leaving 3 bases unmatched. The CDR3 runs 12 residues. The CDR3 reads CSARVDRTTQYF. For the CDR3, the DNA is TGCAGTGCTAGAGTGGACAGGACGACCCAGTACTTC.

At least ten counts were recorded for this clonotype. The gene calls are TRBV29-1 and TRBJ1-2; no clear D. Germline V lookup: CDR1 SQVTM, CDR2 ANQGSEA. CDR3 length: 13 residues. Trimming left V 7 bases short and J 2 bases short, with 14 bases between. The CDR3 DNA reads as TGCAGCGCATATTACGGTAGAAACTATGGCTACACCTTC. Its translation is CSAYYGRNYGYTF.

This clonotype was detected ten times or more. The chain carries TRBV7-8 and TRBJ2-7, with D possibly TRBD2 on 6 matching bases. This CDR3 region has 15 residues. CDR1 and CDR2 (germline): SGHVS, FQNEAQ. V shed 2 bases and J shed 2 bases, with 13 bases lying between them. CDR3 loop: CASSLSAGPAYEQYF. In nucleotides, the CDR3 is TGTGCCAGCAGCTTATCAGCGGGCCCAGCCTACGAGCAGTACTTC.

This clonotype was counted many times. This chain links TRBV20-1 with TRBJ2-5; TRBD2 might be the D (6 bases). CDR1 is DFQATT, CDR2 SNEGSKA, per germline (reference sequence). V was cut by 5 bases and J by 1 base, with 8 bases left in between. There are 12 residues in the CDR3. CDR3 DNA sequence: TGCAGTGCTCGGGACTTCCAAGAGACCCAGTACTTC. This gives the protein CSARDFQETQYF.

This clonotype was detected many times. CDR3 residues: CASSVPPGPGNQPQHF. The CDR3, as DNA: TGCGCCAGCAGTGTCCCTCCGGGACCCGGCAATCAGCCCCAGCATTTT. The rearrangement uses TRBV10-2 and TRBJ1-5; weak D call: TRBD1 (5 bases). The CDR3 extends over 16 amino acids. V lost 4 bases and J 2 bases, leaving 15 bases between the germline ends. CDR1 is WSHSY and CDR2 is SAAADI in the germline V gene.

The chain recombines TRBV29-1 with TRBJ1-3; D is uncertain. The CDR3 is 13 residues long. V gave up 4 bases and J gave up 0 bases, with 7 bases separating them. Germline CDR1 reads SQVTM; CDR2 reads ANQGSEA. The CDR3 reads CSVVIGSGNTIYF. For the CDR3, the DNA is TGCAGCGTTGTAATCGGCTCTGGAAACACCATATATTTT.

This clonotype was recorded only once. The rearrangement uses TRBV28 and TRBJ1-1, with D uncertain. This CDR3 spans 15 amino acids. V was clipped by 2 bases and J by 5 bases, with 15 bases between them. Germline CDR1 reads MDHEN; CDR2 reads SYDVKM. The DNA of the CDR3 is TGTGCCAGCAGTTTAGGACCGGCCGAAAGGACTGAAGCTTTCTTT. This translates into CASSLGPAERTEAFF.